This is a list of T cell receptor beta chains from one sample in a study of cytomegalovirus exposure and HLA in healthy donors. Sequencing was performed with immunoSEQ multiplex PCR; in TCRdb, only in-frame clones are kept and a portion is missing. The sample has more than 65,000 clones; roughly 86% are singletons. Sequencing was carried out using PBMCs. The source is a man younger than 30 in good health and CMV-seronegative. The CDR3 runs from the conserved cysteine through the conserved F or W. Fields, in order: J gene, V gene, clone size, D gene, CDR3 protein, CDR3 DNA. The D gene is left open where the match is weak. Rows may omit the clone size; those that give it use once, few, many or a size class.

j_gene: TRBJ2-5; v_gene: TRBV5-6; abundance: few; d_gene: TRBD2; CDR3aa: CASSLKAGGSETQYF; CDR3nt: TGTGCCAGCAGCCTAAAAGCGGGAGGATCGGAGACCCAGTACTTC
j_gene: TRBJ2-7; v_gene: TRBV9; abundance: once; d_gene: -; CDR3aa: CASSVQGRGEQYF; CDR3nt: TGTGCCAGCAGCGTACAGGGTCGGGGGGAGCAGTACTTC
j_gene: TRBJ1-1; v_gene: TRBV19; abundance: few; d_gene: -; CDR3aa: CASSIGGLMSTEAFF; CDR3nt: TGTGCCAGTAGTATAGGCGGTCTTATGAGCACTGAAGCTTTCTTT
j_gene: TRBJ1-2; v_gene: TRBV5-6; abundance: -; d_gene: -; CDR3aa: CASSFRRRPGGYTF; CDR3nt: TGTGCCAGCAGCTTTCGCCGAAGACCAGGTGGCTACACCTTC
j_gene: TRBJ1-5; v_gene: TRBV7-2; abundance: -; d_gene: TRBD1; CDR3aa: CASSQRQGRQPQHF; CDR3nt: TGTGCCAGCAGCCAGCGACAGGGCCGTCAGCCCCAGCATTTT
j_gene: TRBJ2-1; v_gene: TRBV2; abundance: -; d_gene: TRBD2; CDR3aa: CASSGTSGENSSYNEQFF; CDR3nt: TGTGCCAGCTCCGGGACTAGCGGGGAGAATAGCTCCTACAATGAGCAGTTCTTC
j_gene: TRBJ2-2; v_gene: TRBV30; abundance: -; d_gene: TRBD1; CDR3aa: CAWSDIYRGAGELFF; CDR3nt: TGTGCCTGGAGCGACATTTACAGGGGTGCCGGGGAGCTGTTTTTT
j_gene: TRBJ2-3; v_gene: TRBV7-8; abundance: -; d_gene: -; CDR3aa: CASSLDPQSQYF; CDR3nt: TGTGCCAGCAGCTTAGACCCCCAGTCTCAGTATTTT
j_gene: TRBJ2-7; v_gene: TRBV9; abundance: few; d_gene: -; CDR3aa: CASSVMDSTYEQYF; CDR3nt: TGTGCCAGCAGCGTAATGGACAGTACCTACGAGCAGTACTTC
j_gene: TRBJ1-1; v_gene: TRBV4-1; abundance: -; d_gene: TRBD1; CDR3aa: CASSRETGDTEAFF; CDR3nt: TGCGCCAGCAGCCGAGAAACAGGGGACACTGAAGCTTTCTTT
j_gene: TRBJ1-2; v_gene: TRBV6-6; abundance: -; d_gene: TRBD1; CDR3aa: CASRLDRGVGNYGYTF; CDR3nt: TGTGCCAGCAGATTAGACAGGGGCGTAGGGAACTATGGCTACACCTTC
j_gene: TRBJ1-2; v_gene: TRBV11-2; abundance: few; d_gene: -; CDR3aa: CASSLDRRDGYTF; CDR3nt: TGTGCCAGCAGCTTAGATCGGCGGGACGGCTACACCTTC
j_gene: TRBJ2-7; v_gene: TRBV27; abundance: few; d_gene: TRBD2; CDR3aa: CASSLGGMGLEQYF; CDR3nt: TGTGCCAGCAGCCTCGGGGGGATGGGGCTCGAGCAGTACTTC
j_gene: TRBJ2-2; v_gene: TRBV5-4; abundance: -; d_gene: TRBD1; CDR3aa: CASSPSTGTGNTGELFF; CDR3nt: TGTGCCAGCAGCCCTTCGACCGGGACAGGGAACACCGGGGAGCTGTTTTTT
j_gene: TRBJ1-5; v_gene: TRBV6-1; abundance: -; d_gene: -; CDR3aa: CASSENRNLNQPQHF; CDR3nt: TGTGCCAGCAGTGAAAACAGGAACCTCAATCAGCCCCAGCATTTT
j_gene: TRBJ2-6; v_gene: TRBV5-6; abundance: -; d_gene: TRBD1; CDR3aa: CASSFFSGTANSGANVLTF; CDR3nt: TGTGCCAGCAGCTTCTTTTCCGGGACAGCAAACTCTGGGGCCAACGTCCTGACTTTC
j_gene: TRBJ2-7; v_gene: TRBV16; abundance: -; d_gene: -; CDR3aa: CASSQYWQGTYEQYF; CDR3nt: TGTGCCAGCAGCCAATATTGGCAGGGGACCTACGAGCAGTACTTC
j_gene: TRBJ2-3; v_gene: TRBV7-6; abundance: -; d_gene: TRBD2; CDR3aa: CASSVRGGSDTQYF; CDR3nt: TGTGCCAGCAGCGTCCGGGGGGGGTCGGATACGCAGTATTTT
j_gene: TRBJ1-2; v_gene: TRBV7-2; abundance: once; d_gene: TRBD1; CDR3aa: CASSLEDRNYGYTF; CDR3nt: TGTGCCAGCAGCTTAGAGGACAGGAACTATGGCTACACCTTC
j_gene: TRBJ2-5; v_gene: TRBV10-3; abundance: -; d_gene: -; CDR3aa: CAISGHLQETQYF; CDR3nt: TGTGCCATCAGTGGCCACCTCCAGGAGACCCAGTACTTC
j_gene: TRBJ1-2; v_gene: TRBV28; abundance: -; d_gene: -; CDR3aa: CASLEGKQGFIGYTF; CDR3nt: TGTGCCAGCCTAGAAGGGAAGCAGGGGTTTATTGGCTACACCTTC
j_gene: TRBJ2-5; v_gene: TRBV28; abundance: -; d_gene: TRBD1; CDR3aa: CASSPQGTFGTQYF; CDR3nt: TGTGCCAGCAGCCCACAGGGGACATTCGGGACCCAGTACTTC
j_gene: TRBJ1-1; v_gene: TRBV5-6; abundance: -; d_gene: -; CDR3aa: CASSLGVNTEAFF; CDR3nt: TGTGCCAGCAGCCTGGGAGTAAACACTGAAGCTTTCTTT
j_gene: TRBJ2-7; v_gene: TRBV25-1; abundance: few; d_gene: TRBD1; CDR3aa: CASSGGTGRGQYF; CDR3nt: TGTGCCAGCAGTGGTGGGACAGGGAGAGGGCAGTACTTC
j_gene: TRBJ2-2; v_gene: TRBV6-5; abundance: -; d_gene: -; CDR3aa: CASSYSGSLRTGELFF; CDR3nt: TGTGCCAGCAGTTACTCAGGCAGCTTGAGGACCGGGGAGCTGTTTTTT